A selection of T cell receptor beta chains follows, all from one sample in a study of sequential checkpoint blockade in melanoma. This table comes from immunoSEQ multiplex PCR, and its TCRdb copy is limited to in-frame clones, with some not included. The table records some 9,300 clones, roughly 73% of them present only once. This material consisted of CD8+ T cells sorted from blood (inferred from file names), taken from a patient given nivolumab and ipilimumab in sequence. The receptors shown here come from a human donor with melanoma. Each CDR3 is given with its conserved first and last residue. Each record gives: V gene, J gene, D gene, clone size, CDR3 protein, CDR3 DNA. The D gene is left open where the match is weak. Clone size is shown for a subset of rows, as once, few, many or a class of expanded clone.

TRBV7-9	TRBJ2-5	-	-	CASSSTVSPETQYF	TGTGCCAGCAGCTCGACAGTTTCTCCCGAGACCCAGTACTTC
TRBV27	TRBJ2-2	TRBD2	-	CASSPLAGAAGELFF	TGTGCCAGCAGTCCCCTAGCGGGAGCGGCCGGGGAGCTGTTTTTT
TRBV28	TRBJ2-2	-	-	CASSSGLRAGELFF	TGTGCCAGCAGTTCTGGGTTGCGGGCCGGGGAGCTGTTTTTT
TRBV4-2	TRBJ2-7	TRBD2	-	CASSQEGTSRLYEQYF	TGTGCCAGCAGCCAAGAGGGGACTAGCCGACTCTACGAGCAGTACTTC
TRBV7-9	TRBJ2-7	-	-	CASSLGAAGKTYEQYF	TGTGCCAGCAGCTTAGGGGCGGCAGGGAAGACCTACGAGCAGTACTTC
TRBV5-6	TRBJ2-2	-	-	CASTGLNTEDTGELFF	TGTGCCAGCACCGGCTTAAATACGGAGGACACCGGGGAGCTGTTTTTT
TRBV28	TRBJ2-7	TRBD1	-	CASSLTGGDRTYEQYF	TGTGCCAGCAGTTTGACGGGTGGGGACAGGACCTACGAGCAGTACTTC
TRBV7-9	TRBJ2-7	-	few	CASSLGGGPRYEQYF	TGTGCCAGCAGCCTCGGTGGTGGGCCCCGCTACGAGCAGTACTTC
TRBV28	TRBJ1-5	-	-	CASTLGGVGNQPQHF	TGTGCCAGCACCTTGGGAGGGGTCGGCAATCAGCCCCAGCATTTT
TRBV9	TRBJ2-1	-	-	CASSVVEKRVQFF	TGTGCCAGCAGCGTAGTCGAGAAGCGGGTGCAGTTCTTC
TRBV7-7	TRBJ1-3	TRBD1	-	CASSLLTGEGSGNTIYF	TGTGCTAGCAGCTTACTAACAGGGGAAGGCTCTGGAAACACCATATATTTT
TRBV27	TRBJ2-5	-	-	CASGELGATEETQYF	TGTGCCAGCGGGGAACTGGGAGCCACCGAAGAGACCCAGTACTTC
TRBV6-6	TRBJ2-7	-	-	CASWDTTYEQYF	TGTGCCAGCTGGGACACTACCTACGAGCAGTACTTC
TRBV27	TRBJ2-3	TRBD2	-	CASSSLTSGLTDTQYF	TGTGCCAGCAGCTCTCTGACTAGCGGGCTCACAGATACGCAGTATTTT
TRBV29-1	TRBJ1-1	-	few	CSVPSETEAFF	TGCAGCGTCCCCAGCGAGACTGAAGCTTTCTTT
TRBV9	TRBJ2-2	TRBD2	-	CASSVPLAGANTGELFF	TGTGCCAGCAGCGTACCGCTAGCGGGAGCTAACACCGGGGAGCTGTTTTTT
TRBV30	TRBJ1-6	-	-	CAWSIPISPLHF	TGTGCCTGGAGTATCCCCATTTCACCCCTCCACTTT
TRBV7-8	TRBJ1-5	-	-	CASSLGGEQPQHF	TGTGCCAGCAGCTTGGGAGGGGAGCAGCCCCAGCATTTT
TRBV19	TRBJ2-5	-	medium-sized	CASSIPQETQYF	TGTGCCAGTAGTATCCCTCAAGAGACCCAGTACTTC
TRBV30	TRBJ2-1	-	-	CAWSVDSTGLRFF	TGTGCCTGGAGCGTGGACAGCACTGGTTTAAGGTTCTTC
TRBV29-1	TRBJ1-1	-	-	CSVEESGGEAFF	TGCAGCGTTGAAGAGTCTGGGGGGGAAGCTTTCTTT
TRBV6-5	TRBJ2-5	-	-	CASSYGAQQETQYF	TGTGCCAGCAGTTACGGGGCACAGCAAGAGACCCAGTACTTC
TRBV29-1	TRBJ2-3	TRBD2	-	CSVPGTSFADTQYF	TGCAGCGTCCCCGGGACTAGCTTTGCAGATACGCAGTATTTT
TRBV18	TRBJ1-3	-	-	CASSPPSQEIISGNTIYF	TGTGCCAGCTCACCACCGAGTCAAGAAATAATCTCTGGAAACACCATATATTTT
TRBV19	TRBJ1-1	TRBD1	-	CASSIDRGLNTEAFF	TGTGCCAGTAGTATCGACAGGGGGTTGAACACTGAAGCTTTCTTT
TRBV5-6	TRBJ2-1	-	few	CASSWPREQINEQFF	TGTGCCAGCAGCTGGCCCCGGGAGCAAATCAATGAGCAGTTCTTC
TRBV9	TRBJ2-2	TRBD1	-	CASSATGTGGELFF	TGTGCCAGCAGCGCGACAGGGACGGGCGGGGAGCTGTTTTTT
TRBV4-2	TRBJ2-1	TRBD2	-	CASSPGLAVNNEQFF	TGTGCCAGCAGCCCCGGACTAGCGGTGAACAATGAGCAGTTCTTC
TRBV4-1	TRBJ2-1	TRBD2	-	CASSQVIAGLYNEQFF	TGCGCCAGCAGCCAAGTTATAGCGGGGTTGTACAATGAGCAGTTCTTC
TRBV7-9	TRBJ1-4	-	-	CASRGGDEKLFF	TGTGCCAGCAGAGGGGGGGATGAAAAACTGTTTTTT
TRBV5-1	TRBJ2-7	TRBD2	few	CASSPMTSLAYEQYF	TGCGCCAGCAGCCCGATGACTAGCTTAGCCTACGAGCAGTACTTC
TRBV23-1	TRBJ2-7	-	-	CASSRTPHTRVRAYEQYF	TGCGCCAGCAGCCGCACACCCCACACGAGGGTGAGGGCCTACGAGCAGTACTTC
TRBV30	TRBJ2-4	-	-	CAWTAGNIQYF	TGTGCCTGGACGGCGGGGAACATTCAGTACTTC
TRBV7-2	TRBJ2-1	-	-	CASSSPGTRPYNEQFF	TGTGCCAGCAGCTCGCCCGGGACAAGGCCCTACAATGAGCAGTTCTTC
TRBV7-6	TRBJ1-3	-	few	CASSRWASSGNTIYF	TGTGCCAGCAGCCGGTGGGCGAGCTCTGGAAACACCATATATTTT
TRBV5-6	TRBJ2-7	-	-	CASSFDGTPGEQYF	TGTGCCAGCAGCTTCGACGGGACACCGGGCGAGCAGTACTTC
TRBV19	TRBJ2-2	TRBD2	-	CASRGLGPGELFF	TGTGCCAGTAGGGGACTAGGCCCCGGGGAGCTGTTTTTT
TRBV5-6	TRBJ2-3	TRBD2	-	CASSVGLAHTDTQYF	TGTGCCAGCAGCGTGGGACTAGCCCACACAGATACGCAGTATTTT
TRBV5-1	TRBJ2-1	-	-	CASSLERHPNNEQFF	TGCGCCAGCAGCTTAGAGCGTCACCCAAACAATGAGCAGTTCTTC
TRBV11-2	TRBJ2-7	TRBD1	-	CASSLVLGGQGFVYEQYF	TGTGCCAGCAGCTTAGTCCTCGGGGGACAGGGTTTTGTCTACGAGCAGTACTTC
TRBV27	TRBJ2-7	-	once	CASSLRSTVYEQYF	TGTGCCAGCAGTTTAAGGTCGACAGTCTACGAGCAGTACTTC